The clone carrying this T cell receptor beta chain was seen only once. Its antigen is not known. The data were obtained in a study of T cell responses to AZD1222 COVID-19 vaccine. Study as a whole: Doses given second, at about 4 or about 12 weeks, were pooled. Findings and caveats of the study: No day 14 peak samples; only post-peak repertoires were characterized. Seropositivity was recorded at baseline in only a handful of AZD1222 recipients. Clonal diversity may have been underestimated in mostly white British donors.

Using immunoSEQ multiplex PCR, the repertoire was profiled, and TCRdb retains in-frame clones only, with some absent. Of 200,000 or so clones in the sample, 88% are singletons; the top ten hold around 8%. The CDR3 has 14 amino acids. This receptor was taken from an adult in good health. Sequencing was performed on peripheral blood, taken on day 0 of AZD1222 vaccination. The chain is built from TRBV12-2 and TRBJ2-7; the table calls TRBD1, which could not be checked here. TRBV12-2 is annotated as a pseudogene. CDR3 protein: CASRFRTGSYEQYF. CDR3 sequence (DNA): TGTGCAAGTCGCTTCCGGACAGGGAGCTACGAGCAGTACTTC.